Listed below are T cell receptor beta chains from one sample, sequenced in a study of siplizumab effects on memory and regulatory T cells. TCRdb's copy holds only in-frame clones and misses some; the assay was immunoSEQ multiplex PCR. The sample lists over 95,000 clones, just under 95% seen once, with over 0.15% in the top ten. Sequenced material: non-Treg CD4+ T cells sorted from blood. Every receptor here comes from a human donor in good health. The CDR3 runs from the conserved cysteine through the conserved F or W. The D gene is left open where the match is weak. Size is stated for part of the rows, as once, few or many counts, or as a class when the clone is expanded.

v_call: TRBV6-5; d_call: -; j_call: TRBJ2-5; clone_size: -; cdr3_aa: CASSYRGTETQYF; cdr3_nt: TGTGCCAGCAGTTACAGGGGGACTGAGACCCAGTACTTC
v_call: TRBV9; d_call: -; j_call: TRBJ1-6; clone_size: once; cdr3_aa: CASTFRESSYNSPLHF; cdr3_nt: TGTGCCAGCACCTTCCGAGAGTCGTCCTATAATTCACCCCTCCACTTT
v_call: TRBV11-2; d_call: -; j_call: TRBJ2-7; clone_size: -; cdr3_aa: CASSLIPGSYEQYF; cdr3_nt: TGTGCCAGCAGCTTAATTCCGGGCTCCTACGAGCAGTACTTC
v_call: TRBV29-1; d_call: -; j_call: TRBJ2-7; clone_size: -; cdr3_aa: CSVRGTLSLYEQYF; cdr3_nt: TGCAGCGTTCGCGGGACATTGAGCCTCTACGAGCAGTACTTC
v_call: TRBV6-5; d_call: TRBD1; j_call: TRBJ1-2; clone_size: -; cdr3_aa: CASSYRQGSGYTF; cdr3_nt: TGTGCCAGCAGTTACCGACAGGGTTCAGGCTACACCTTC
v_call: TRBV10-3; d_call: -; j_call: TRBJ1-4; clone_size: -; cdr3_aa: CAISERGGEKLFF; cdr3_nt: TGTGCCATCAGTGAACGGGGAGGGGAAAAACTGTTTTTT
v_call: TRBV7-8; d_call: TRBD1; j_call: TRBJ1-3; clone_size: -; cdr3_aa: CASSVQGAGNTIYF; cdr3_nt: TGTGCCAGCAGCGTACAGGGGGCTGGAAACACCATATATTTT
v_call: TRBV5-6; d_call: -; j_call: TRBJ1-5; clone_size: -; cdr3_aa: CASSLRGRHQPQHF; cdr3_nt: TGTGCCAGCAGCTTGAGGGGCAGGCATCAGCCCCAGCATTTT
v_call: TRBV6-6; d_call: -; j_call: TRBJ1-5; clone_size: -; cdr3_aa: CASSQGSNQPQHF; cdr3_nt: TGTGCCAGCAGCCAGGGAAGCAATCAGCCCCAGCATTTT
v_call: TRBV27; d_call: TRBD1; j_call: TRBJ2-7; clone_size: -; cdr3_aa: CASSFHRQGSYEQYF; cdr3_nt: TGTGCCAGCAGTTTTCACCGACAGGGCTCCTACGAGCAGTACTTC
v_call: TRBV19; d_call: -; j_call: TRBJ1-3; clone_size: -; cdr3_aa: CACNDGYTGNTIYF; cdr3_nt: TGTGCCTGCAATGATGGGTATACTGGAAACACCATATATTTT
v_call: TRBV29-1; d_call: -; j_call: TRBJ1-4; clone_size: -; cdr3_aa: CSVGAGGYDEKLFF; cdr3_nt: TGCAGCGTCGGAGCAGGAGGGTACGATGAAAAACTGTTTTTT
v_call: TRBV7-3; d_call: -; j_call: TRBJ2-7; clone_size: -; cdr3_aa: CASSARMGEQYF; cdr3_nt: TGTGCCAGCAGCGCACGAATGGGAGAGCAGTACTTC
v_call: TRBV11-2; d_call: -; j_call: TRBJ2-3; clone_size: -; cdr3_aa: CASGGQGVDTQYF; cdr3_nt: TGTGCCAGCGGGGGCCAGGGTGTCGATACGCAGTATTTT
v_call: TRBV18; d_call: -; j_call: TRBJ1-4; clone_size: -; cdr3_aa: CASSPMAGNNEKLFF; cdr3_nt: TGTGCCAGCTCCCCGATGGCAGGGAATAATGAAAAACTGTTTTTT
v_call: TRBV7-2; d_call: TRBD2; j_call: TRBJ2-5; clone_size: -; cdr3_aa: CASRAPGTRETQYF; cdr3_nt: TGTGCCAGCAGAGCCCCCGGGACTAGAGAGACCCAGTACTTC
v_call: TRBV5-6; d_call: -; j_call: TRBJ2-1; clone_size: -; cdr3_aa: CASSLAGRTGEQFF; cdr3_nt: TGTGCCAGCAGCTTGGCGGGGAGGACGGGTGAGCAGTTCTTC
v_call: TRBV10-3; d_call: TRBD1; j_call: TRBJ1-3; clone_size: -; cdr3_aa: CAIRLDRENTIYF; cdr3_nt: TGTGCCATCAGACTGGACAGGGAGAACACCATATATTTT
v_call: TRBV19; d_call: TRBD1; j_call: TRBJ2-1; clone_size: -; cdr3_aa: CASTAGQGYNEQFF; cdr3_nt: TGTGCCAGTACCGCGGGACAGGGGTACAATGAGCAGTTCTTC
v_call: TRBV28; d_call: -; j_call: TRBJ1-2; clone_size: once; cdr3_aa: CATGGSANYGYTF; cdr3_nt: TGTGCCACCGGGGGTTCAGCTAACTATGGCTACACCTTC
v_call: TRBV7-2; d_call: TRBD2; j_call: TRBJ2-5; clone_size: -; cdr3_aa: CASSPGLAGGGETQYF; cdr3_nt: TGTGCCAGCAGCCCCGGGCTAGCGGGGGGCGGGGAGACCCAGTACTTC
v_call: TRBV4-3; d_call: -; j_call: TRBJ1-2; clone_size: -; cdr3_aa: CASSQVSQGSAYTF; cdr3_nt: TGCGCCAGCAGCCAAGTATCACAGGGAAGTGCCTACACCTTC
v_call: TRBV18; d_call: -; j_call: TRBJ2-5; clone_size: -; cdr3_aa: CASSLTNYRRQETQYF; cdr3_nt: TGTGCCAGCTCCCTAACCAATTACAGGAGGCAAGAGACCCAGTACTTC
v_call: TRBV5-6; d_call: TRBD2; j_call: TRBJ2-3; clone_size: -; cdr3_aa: CASSWGLAGAIDTQYF; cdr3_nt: TGTGCCAGCAGCTGGGGACTAGCGGGGGCCATAGATACGCAGTATTTT
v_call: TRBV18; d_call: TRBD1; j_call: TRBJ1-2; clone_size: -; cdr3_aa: CASSPQGALMGGYTF; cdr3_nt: TGTGCCAGCTCACCGCAGGGGGCCCTGATGGGTGGCTACACCTTC
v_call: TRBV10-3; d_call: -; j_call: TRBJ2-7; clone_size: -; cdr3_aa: CAIGHRDKDSYF; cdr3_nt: TGTGCCATCGGACACCGGGACAAGGATTCGTACTTC
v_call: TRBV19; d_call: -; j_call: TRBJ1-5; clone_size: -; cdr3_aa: CASSSLPGHNQPQHF; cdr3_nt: TGTGCCAGTAGTAGCCTACCTGGACACAATCAGCCCCAGCATTTT
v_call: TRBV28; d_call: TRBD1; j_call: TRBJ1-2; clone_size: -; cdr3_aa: CASRQGAYGYTF; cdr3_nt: TGTGCCAGCAGGCAGGGGGCCTATGGCTACACCTTC
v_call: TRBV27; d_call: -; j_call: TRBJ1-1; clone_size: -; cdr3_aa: CASSLSGTDAFF; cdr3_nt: TGTGCCAGCAGTTTATCGGGAACCGACGCTTTCTTT
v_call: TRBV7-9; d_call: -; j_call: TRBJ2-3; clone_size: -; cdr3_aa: CASSYAGSRSADTQYF; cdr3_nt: TGTGCCAGCAGCTATGCGGGATCCAGGTCCGCAGATACGCAGTATTTT
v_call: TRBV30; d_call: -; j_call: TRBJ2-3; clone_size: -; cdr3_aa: CAWSVLRISDTQYF; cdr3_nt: TGTGCCTGGAGTGTACTTAGGATATCAGATACGCAGTATTTT
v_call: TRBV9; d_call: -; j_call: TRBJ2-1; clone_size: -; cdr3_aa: CASSNRGDRSYNEQFF; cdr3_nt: TGTGCCAGCAGCAACCGCGGGGACCGCTCCTACAATGAGCAGTTCTTC
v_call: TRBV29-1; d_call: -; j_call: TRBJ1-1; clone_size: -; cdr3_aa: CSVEVAMTEAFF; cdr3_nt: TGCAGCGTTGAAGTGGCGATGACTGAAGCTTTCTTT